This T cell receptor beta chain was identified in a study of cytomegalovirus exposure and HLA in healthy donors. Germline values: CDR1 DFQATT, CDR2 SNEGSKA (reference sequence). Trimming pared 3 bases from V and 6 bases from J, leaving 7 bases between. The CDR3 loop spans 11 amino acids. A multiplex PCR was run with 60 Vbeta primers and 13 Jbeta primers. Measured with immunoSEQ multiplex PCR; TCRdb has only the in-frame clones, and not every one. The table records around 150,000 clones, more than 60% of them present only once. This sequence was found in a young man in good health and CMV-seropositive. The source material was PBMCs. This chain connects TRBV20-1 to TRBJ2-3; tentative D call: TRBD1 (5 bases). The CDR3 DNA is TGCAGTGCTAGGTCAGGGGATACGCAGTATTTT. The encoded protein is CSARSGDTQYF.